This T cell receptor (beta chain) was profiled in a study of blood T cell repertoires in COVID-19. Study-wide background: From the United States, Italy and Spain came samples of acute and convalescent COVID-19. PBMCs, B-cell-depleted T cells, or T cells provided the cDNA or gDNA that made up the material.

Authors' methods: Quantification of nucleated cells was approximated via reference gene primer amplification. The protocol was immunoSEQ multiplex PCR, while the TCRdb copy is restricted to in-frame clones and leaves out a portion. From that table come the V and J calls and clone size; the DNA was used to work out D and trimming. The sample shows approximately 130,000 clones, approximately 84% of them seen only once. Germline V gives CDR1 MNHEY, CDR2 SVGAGI. Trimming took off 6 bases at V and 8 bases at J, with 13 bases between the two ends. The CDR3 runs to 12 residues. The TCR originated in a human donor in a cohort sampled during active COVID-19. Sequencing used peripheral blood. J is TRBJ1-2 and V is TRBV6-5; D remains ambiguous. This chain's CDR3 is CASRADAGGYTF. The CDR3 DNA sequence: TGTGCCAGCAGAGCGGATGCCGGCGGCTACACCTTC.